What follows are 16 T cell receptor beta chains derived from one specimen sequenced in a study of shared T cell receptors in the human thymus. Profiling relied on immunoSEQ multiplex PCR, and the TCRdb table lists in-frame clones only, not all of them. The sample consists of hundreds of thousands of clones, 70% to 90% of them appearing once. The sample was also reused in another study, on human thymus T cells.

What was sequenced was thymocytes. These receptors were taken from a boy under two years old with a congenital heart defect.

CDR3 nucleotides: TGTGCCAGCAGCGAGGGACAGTTCGAGGGGCCCCAGCATTTT. Its protein is CASSEGQFEGPQHF. The chain combines TRBV7-2 with TRBJ1-5, with 7 bases identical to TRBD1. V lost 5 bases, J lost 9 bases, and 10 bases stayed unmatched. Germline V gene sequence: CDR1 SGHTA, CDR2 FQGNSA. This CDR3 comprises 14 residues. The full variable domain, completed using reference TRBV7-2 and TRBJ1-5, is GAGVSQSPSNKVTEKGKDVELRCDPISGHTALYWYRQSLGQGLEFLIYFQGNSAPDKSGLPSDRFSAERTGGSVSTLTIQRTQQEDSAVYLCASSEGQFEGPQHFGDGTRLSIL.

J is TRBJ2-1 and V is TRBV19, with 8 bases matching TRBD2. The CDR3 contains 20 residues. Germline V gene data show CDR1 as LNHDA and CDR2 as SQIVND (reference sequence). V lost 5 bases, J lost 0 bases, and 18 bases stayed unmatched. The CDR3 loop is CASSPDRSGGAGFSYNEQFF. Written as DNA, the CDR3 is TGTGCCAGTAGTCCAGATAGGTCCGGGGGGGCCGGTTTCTCCTACAATGAGCAGTTCTTC.

The chain employs TRBV4-3 and TRBJ2-1; 9 nucleotides align to TRBD1. V lost 2 bases and J lost 7; bases outside the gene matches: 3. The CDR3 is 14 residues long. The V gene's germline CDR1 is LGHNA and CDR2 YSLEER. The CDR3 here is CASSQTGQGNEQFF. The CDR3 DNA reads TGCGCCAGCAGCCAAACGGGACAGGGTAATGAGCAGTTCTTC.

The chain employs TRBV28 and TRBJ1-6; 7 bases align to TRBD1. Germline values: CDR1 MDHEN, CDR2 SYDVKM. The CDR3 sequence is 12 residues long. Unmatched junction bases numbered 2, after V lost 4 bases and J lost 11 bases. The CDR3 DNA reads as TGTGCCAGCAGTTCAACAGGGGCACCCCTCCACTTT. It is translated as CASSSTGAPLHF. The full variable domain, rest sourced from reference TRBV28 and TRBJ1-6, is DVKVTQSSRYLVKRTGEKVFLECVQDMDHENMFWYRQDPGLGLRLIYFSYDVKMKEKGDIPEGYSVSREKKERFSLILESASTNQTSMYLCASSSTGAPLHFGNGTRLTVT.

V usage is TRBV6-5 and J usage is TRBJ2-5, with D unresolved. The CDR3 contains 16 residues. The V end was cut by 0 bases, the J end by 5 bases, with 16 bases between. Germline assignment: CDR1 MNHEY and CDR2 SVGAGI. CDR3 nucleotide sequence: TGTGCCAGCAGTTACTCCCGAACCTCCAGGTGGGAGACCCAGTACTTC. It encodes CASSYSRTSRWETQYF.

V gene TRBV28 combines with J gene TRBJ1-2; TRBD1 might be the D (5 bases). Per the germline V gene, CDR1 is MDHEN and CDR2 is SYDVKM. The CDR3 is made up of 15 amino acids. The V end lost 5 bases, the J end lost 8 bases, and 21 bases lay between the germline ends. The CDR3: CASSASGQRGRGYTF. CDR3 DNA: TGTGCCAGCAGTGCTAGCGGACAAAGAGGGAGAGGCTACACCTTC.

V and J are TRBV27 and TRBJ1-4; D might be TRBD1 (5 bases). Trimming stripped 3 bases from V and 7 bases from J, with 15 bases between. The CDR3 covers 15 residues. Germline V lookup: CDR1 MNHEY, CDR2 SMNVEV (reference sequence). The CDR3 coding sequence is TGTGCCAGCAGTTTCCTTCCAGGGATGGGTGAAAAACTGTTTTTT. Translating gives CASSFLPGMGEKLFF. Variable domain in full (rest from reference TRBV27 and TRBJ1-4): EAQVTQNPRYLITVTGKKLTVTCSQNMNHEYMSWYRQDPGLGLRQIYYSMNVEVTDKGDVPEGYKVSRKEKRNFPLILESPSPNQTSLYFCASSFLPGMGEKLFFGSGTQLSVL.

V gene TRBV12-5 combines with J gene TRBJ1-1; no reliable D call. Trimming cost V 6 bases and J 0 bases, with 23 bases left between them. CDR1 and CDR2 (germline): LGHNT, FRNRAP. The CDR3 runs to 18 residues. CDR3 amino acids: CASGTLGGPSNMNTEAFF. CDR3 nucleotides: TGTGCTAGTGGGACCCTGGGAGGACCGAGTAACATGAACACTGAAGCTTTCTTT.

This CDR3 is CASSESTGQNQPQHF. The CDR3 DNA reads TGTGCCAGCAGTGAATCGACAGGCCAAAATCAGCCCCAGCATTTT. The chain combines TRBV25-1 with TRBJ1-5; possible D gene TRBD1, 6 bases. The CDR3 sequence is 15 residues long. Germline loops: CDR1 MGHDK, CDR2 SYGVNS. V shed 1 base and J shed 4 bases, with 11 bases lying between them. Filled out from reference TRBV25-1 and TRBJ1-5, the complete variable domain reads EADIYQTPRYLVIGTGKKITLECSQTMGHDKMYWYQQDPGMELHLIHYSYGVNSTEKGDLSSESTVSRIRTEHFPLTLESARPSHTSQYLCASSESTGQNQPQHFGDGTRLSIL.

The rearrangement uses TRBV9 and TRBJ2-1, with D maybe TRBD2 (7 bases). This CDR3 region has 17 residues. With 3 bases removed from V and 4 bases from J, the gap between germline ends came to 20 bases. Germline CDR1 SGDLS, CDR2 YYNGEE. The CDR3 DNA sequence: TGTGCCAGCAGCGGAGGGGGTGGGGCGGGAGTATACAATGAGCAGTTCTTC. Residues: CASSGGGGAGVYNEQFF.

The V call is TRBV9, the J call TRBJ1-3, with no clear D. Germline assignment: CDR1 SGDLS and CDR2 YYNGEE. The CDR3 has 13 residues. V lost 1 base to trimming and J lost 1 base, with 3 bases between them. The CDR3 nucleotides are TGTGCCAGCAGCGTACGGTCTGGAAACACCATATATTTT. It specifies CASSVRSGNTIYF.

The J gene is TRBJ2-1, the V gene TRBV6-5, with a weak D call TRBD1 (5 bases). The CDR3 is 14 residues long. Looked up from germline, CDR1 is MNHEY and CDR2 is SVGAGI. Trimming took 7 bases from V and 7 from J, leaving 17 bases between them. CDR3 sequence (DNA): TGTGCCAGCATTTCAATAAGGGGTAGAAATGAGCAGTTCTTC. Amino acids: CASISIRGRNEQFF.

Only one count was recorded for this clone. The chain combines TRBV5-1 with TRBJ2-1, with 8 bases lining up with TRBD2. Germline lookup yields CDR1 SGHRS and CDR2 YFSETQ. V lost 7 bases, J lost 1 base, and 13 bases stayed unmatched. This CDR3 is built from 17 residues. CDR3 in DNA: TGCGCCAGCGCTCGTCGGCTAGCGGGTTTATCCTACAATGAGCAGTTCTTC. Encoded protein: CASARRLAGLSYNEQFF.

A note on this clone: The junction shows a germline mismatch at one end, possibly a read error. The genes are TRBV10-2 and TRBJ1-1; D is unclear. The CDR3 is made up of 12 amino acids. Germline values: CDR1 WSHSY, CDR2 SAAADI. Written as DNA, the CDR3 is TGCGCCAGCACTGGAGGGAACCCTGAAGCTTTCTTT. Its protein product is CASTGGNPEAFF.

The rearrangement links TRBV4-1 to TRBJ2-4; TRBD2 agrees at 9 bases. The CDR3 is 16 residues long. V lost 1 base, J lost 8 bases, and 9 bases stayed unmatched. CDR1 is MGHRA, CDR2 YSYEKL, per germline. The CDR3 is CASSQVMSGGKDIQYF. CDR3 nucleotide sequence: TGCGCCAGCAGCCAAGTGATGAGCGGGGGGAAGGACATTCAGTACTTC.

This chain uses TRBV4-3 with TRBJ1-5; a weak D match, TRBD1 (6 bases). CDR3 length: 20 residues. CDR1 is LGHNA and CDR2 is YSLEER in the germline V gene. Trimming removed 0 bases from V and 4 bases from J, with 25 bases in between. Here the CDR3 DNA reads TGCGCCAGCAGCCAAGATTGGTTGGGTTTCGGGGGGCCAACAAATCAGCCCCAGCATTTT. Translation gives CASSQDWLGFGGPTNQPQHF.